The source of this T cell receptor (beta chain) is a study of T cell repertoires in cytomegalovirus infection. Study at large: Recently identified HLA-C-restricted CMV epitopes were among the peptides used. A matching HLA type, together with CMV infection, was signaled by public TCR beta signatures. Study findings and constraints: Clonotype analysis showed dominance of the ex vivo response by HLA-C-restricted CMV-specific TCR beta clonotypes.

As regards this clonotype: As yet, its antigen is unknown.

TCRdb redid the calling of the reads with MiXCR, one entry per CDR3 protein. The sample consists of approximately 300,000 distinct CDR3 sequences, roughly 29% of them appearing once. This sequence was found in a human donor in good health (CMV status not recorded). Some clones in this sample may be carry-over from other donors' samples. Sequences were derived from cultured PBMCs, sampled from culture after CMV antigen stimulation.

The CDR3 DNA reads as TGTGCCAGTAGAGGATCTCCCGGCGTGGGGGAAAAACTGTTTTTT. This encodes CASRGSPGVGEKLFF. The chain couples TRBV19 to TRBJ1-4; the D is unclear. CDR3 length equals 15 residues. CDR1 and CDR2 from the germline V gene are LNHDA and SQIVND (reference sequence). The germline V and J ends were trimmed by 6 bases and 8 bases, with 19 bases remaining between them.